The source of this T cell receptor (beta chain) is a study of PD-1 blockade in classical Hodgkin lymphoma. TCRdb's copy holds only in-frame clones and misses some; the assay was immunoSEQ multiplex PCR. The table includes some 35,000 clones, 90% detected once. The CDR3 is made up of 16 amino acids. The germline V gene has CDR1 SGHRS and CDR2 YFSETQ. V dropped 3 bases and J dropped 1 base, with 16 bases sitting between them. Brentuximab vedotin exposure varied, and every patient relapsed after autologous stem cell transplantation. By magnetic negative selection, CD4+ T cells were purified from thawed PBMCs.

The material sequenced was CD4+ T cells from blood, taken at baseline. The rearrangement joins TRBV5-1 to TRBJ1-1; D is uncertain. This sequence was found in a human donor with classical Hodgkin lymphoma. CDR3 in DNA: TGCGCCAGCAGCTCTGCCTGGTTGGGCTCGAACACTGAAGCTTTCTTT. Translation gives CASSSAWLGSNTEAFF.